This TCR beta chain was obtained from a study of blood T cells in healthy people across ages. Regarding the study as a whole: No one knew whether donors had CMV, which possibly confounded expanded clonotype changes.

The germline gives CDR1 SQVTM, CDR2 ANQGSEA. Trimming pared 5 bases from V and 2 bases from J, leaving 11 bases between. CDR3 size: 13 residues. A second PCR, run for roughly 7 to 11 cycles, used a sample-barcoded 5' primer plus a J-beta primer mix. TCRdb processed the 5' RACE reads anew with MiXCR; each CDR3 protein has one entry. This sample has 1.5 million to 2 million distinct CDR3 sequences, with roughly 52% found just once. This clonotype was seen repeatedly, ten times or more. As yet, its antigen is unknown. The chain has TRBV29-1 and TRBJ2-3; D is unresolved. Sequencing was performed on blood. The sequence came from a middle-aged woman in good health. The CDR3 DNA reads TGCAGCGTTATCAAGGGAAACACAGATACGCAGTATTTT. Protein sequence: CSVIKGNTDTQYF.